Below, 19 T cell receptor beta chains from the same sample are listed, as sequenced in a study of control samples from healthy donors and cancer patients. The repertoire was sequenced with immunoSEQ multiplex PCR; TCRdb's copy has only in-frame clones and lacks some. The sample has 100,000 to 150,000 clones, roughly 94% seen once; the top ten hold approximately 4%. Sequenced input: blood. The receptors here all came from a man between 25 and 39 years old in good health.

This rearrangement joins TRBV29-1 to TRBJ1-1; 7 positions agree with TRBD1. From germline, CDR1 is SQVTM and CDR2 ANQGSEA. Trimming cost V 3 bases and J 7 bases; bases outside gene matches: 8. The length of the CDR3 is 13 residues. The CDR3 protein is CSVDKDRTGEAFF. The CDR3 DNA reads as TGCAGCGTTGACAAGGACAGGACGGGTGAAGCTTTCTTT.

V is TRBV27 and J is TRBJ1-1; D is uncertain. V lost 6 bases and J 1 base, leaving 9 bases between the germline ends. There are 13 residues in the CDR3. Germline loops: CDR1 MNHEY, CDR2 SMNVEV (reference sequence). CDR3: CASRWYWNTEAFF. DNA for the CDR3: TGTGCCAGCAGGTGGTACTGGAACACTGAAGCTTTCTTT.

The chain carries TRBV11-3 and TRBJ1-1; D ambiguous. This CDR3 is 13 amino acids long. The germline gives CDR1 SGHNT, CDR2 YENEEA. The V end lost 1 base, the J end lost 1 base, and 4 bases lay between the germline ends. The CDR3 protein is CASSLGRNTEAFF. The CDR3 DNA sequence: TGTGCCAGCAGCTTAGGCAGGAACACTGAAGCTTTCTTT. Supplemented by reference TRBV11-3 and TRBJ1-1, the full variable domain reads EAGVVQSPRYKIIEKKQPVAFWCNPISGHNTLYWYLQNLGQGPELLIRYENEEAVDDSQLPKDRFSAERLKGVDSTLKIQPAELGDSAVYLCASSLGRNTEAFFGQGTRLTVV.

This chain joins TRBV18 and TRBJ2-5, with D uncertain. Germline V lookup: CDR1 KGHSH, CDR2 LQKENI. This CDR3 comprises 11 residues. The V end lost 5 bases, the J end lost 5 bases, and 6 bases lay between the germline ends. This CDR3 is CASSLGETQYF. The CDR3 DNA is TGTGCCAGCTCATTGGGGGAGACCCAGTACTTC.

The V and J genes are TRBV6-5 and TRBJ2-7; D uncertain. Trimming pared 7 bases from V and 9 bases from J, leaving 16 bases between. The V gene's germline CDR1 is MNHEY and CDR2 SVGAGI. This CDR3 has 12 residues. The CDR3 protein is CASITRNPTQYF. For the CDR3, the DNA is TGTGCCAGCATCACACGAAACCCCACGCAGTACTTC.

The chain links TRBV13 to TRBJ2-1; no clear D. The length of the CDR3 is 11 residues. Germline values: CDR1 PRHDT, CDR2 FYEKMQ (reference sequence). V dropped 2 bases and J dropped 4 bases, with 0 bases sitting between them. The chain's CDR3 is CASSLYNEQFF. The CDR3 coding sequence is TGTGCCAGCAGCTTATACAATGAGCAGTTCTTC.

The chain couples TRBV19 to TRBJ2-7; 8 bases align to TRBD1. The CDR3 has 14 residues. V shed 7 bases, J shed 11 bases, and the junction held 16 bases outside the gene matches. CDR1 and CDR2 from the germline V gene are LNHDA and SQIVND (reference sequence). The CDR3 nucleotides are TGTGCCAGTAAGGGGAGCGGTCCGTTGACAGGGGAGTACTTC. Translating it yields CASKGSGPLTGEYF.

The chain uses TRBV11-2 and TRBJ1-5, with D unclear. V was trimmed by 0 bases and J by 3 bases, leaving 12 bases between them. CDR1 is SGHAT, CDR2 FQNNGV, per germline. This CDR3 is built from 16 residues. DNA of the CDR3: TGTGCCAGCAGCTTAGATGGTACCGGTGACAATCAGCCCCAGCATTTT. Translation: CASSLDGTGDNQPQHF. Supplemented by reference TRBV11-2 and TRBJ1-5, the full variable domain reads EAGVAQSPRYKIIEKRQSVAFWCNPISGHATLYWYQQILGQGPKLLIQFQNNGVVDDSQLPKDRFSAERLKGVDSTLKIQPAKLEDSAVYLCASSLDGTGDNQPQHFGDGTRLSIL.

The chain carries TRBV2 and TRBJ2-1; 10 bases align to TRBD1. The CDR3 extends over 15 amino acids. CDR1 is SNHLY, CDR2 FYNNEI, per germline. V shed 6 bases and J 2 bases; nucleotides not matched to a gene: 4. CDR3: CASRTGTGAYNEQFF. In DNA, the CDR3 is TGTGCCAGCAGGACCGGGACAGGGGCCTACAATGAGCAGTTCTTC.

The V gene is TRBV24-1, the J gene TRBJ1-2; 12 bases line up with TRBD1. The CDR3 loop spans 17 amino acids. With 5 bases clipped from V and 3 bases from J, the junction kept 9 bases outside the gene matches. Germline values: CDR1 KGHDR, CDR2 SFDVKD. CDR3 nucleotides: TGTGCCACCAGTGCCGATGCCGGGACAGGGGGCGACTATGGCTACACCTTC. Its protein is CATSADAGTGGDYGYTF.

This sequence joins TRBV10-3 and TRBJ1-3, with D tentatively TRBD1 (5 bases). V was pared by 6 bases and J by 4 bases, with 16 bases between. Germline V CDR1 and CDR2: ENHRY, SYGVKD. The CDR3 runs to 15 residues. The CDR3 loop is CAIRRLGASGNTIYF. The DNA for the CDR3 is TGTGCCATCAGAAGACTAGGGGCGTCCGGAAACACCATATATTTT.

The chain combines TRBV20-1 with TRBJ1-1; D is uncertain. The CDR3 is made up of 11 amino acids. Trimming left V 5 bases short and J 1 base short, with 5 bases between. Per germline, CDR1 DFQATT and CDR2 SNEGSKA (reference sequence). The DNA for the CDR3 is TGCAGTGCTCCCCGGAACACTGAAGCTTTCTTT. This codes for CSAPRNTEAFF.

This CDR3 is CASSRYAGGSYEQYF. In DNA, the CDR3 is TGTGCCAGCAGTCGTTACGCGGGAGGGTCCTACGAGCAGTACTTC. V usage is TRBV27 and J usage is TRBJ2-7; 9 bases agree with TRBD2. Looked up from germline, CDR1 is MNHEY and CDR2 is SMNVEV (reference sequence). The V gene end was trimmed by 5 bases and the J gene end by 1 base; junction bases not matched to a gene: 6. The CDR3 has 15 residues.

V usage is TRBV6-2 or TRBV6-3 and J usage is TRBJ2-1, with 15 bases fitting TRBD2. V shed 6 bases, J shed 5 bases, and the junction held 17 bases outside the gene matches. The germline V gene encodes CDR1 MNHEY and CDR2 SVGEGT. This CDR3 has 20 residues. CDR3 in DNA: TGTGCCAGCAGCAGAGAATCGCCGGGACTAGCGGGGGGAGGTAACAATGAGCAGTTCTTC. Amino acid sequence: CASSRESPGLAGGGNNEQFF.

The V gene is TRBV3-1 (or the pseudogene TRBV3-2), the J gene TRBJ2-1; perhaps TRBD1 as D (5 bases). With 5 bases removed from V and 7 bases from J, the gap between germline ends came to 6 bases. Per the germline V gene, CDR1 is LGHDT and CDR2 is YNNKEL (reference sequence). CDR3 length: 11 amino acids. In nucleotides, the CDR3 is TGTGCCAGCAGCTCAGGGAATGAGCAGTTCTTC. Translated: CASSSGNEQFF.

V is TRBV6-2 or TRBV6-3 and J is TRBJ2-5, with D tentatively TRBD1 (6 bases). The CDR3 length is 14 residues. The germline V gene encodes CDR1 MNHEY and CDR2 SVGEGT. V dropped 6 bases and J dropped 2 bases, with 13 bases sitting between them. CDR3 protein: CASSDRRLQETQYF. The CDR3 region has the DNA TGTGCCAGCAGCGACAGGCGTCTACAAGAGACCCAGTACTTC.

CDR3 amino acids: CASSFSEVGYGYTF. CDR3 nucleotides: TGTGCCAGCAGCTTTTCGGAAGTAGGATATGGCTACACCTTC. J is TRBJ1-2 and V is TRBV7-2; D unclear. Germline V gene sequence: CDR1 SGHTA, CDR2 FQGNSA. Trimming pared 3 bases from V and 5 bases from J, leaving 13 bases between. The CDR3 totals 14 residues.

CDR3 in amino acids: CASRGLYIAGARKETQYF. CDR3 nucleotides: TGTGCCAGCAGAGGGCTCTATATAGCGGGGGCGCGAAAAGAGACCCAGTACTTC. This rearrangement joins TRBV28 to TRBJ2-5; the match to TRBD2 covers 9 bases. Germline values: CDR1 MDHEN, CDR2 SYDVKM. V trimming: 6 bases; J trimming: 3 bases; junction bases outside the gene matches: 17. The CDR3 is made up of 18 amino acids.

The chain uses TRBV2 and TRBJ1-2, with D unresolved. Germline-derived CDR1 and CDR2 are SNHLY and FYNNEI. The CDR3 is made up of 13 amino acids. The V and J ends lost 3 bases and 8 bases respectively, with 13 bases between them. CDR3 in amino acids: CASSDSPSDGYTF. CDR3 DNA sequence: TGTGCCAGCAGTGACAGTCCCTCCGACGGCTACACCTTC.